A single T cell receptor beta chain is shown here with its context. Its antigen is not identified. The junction departs from germline at one end; a sequencing error may be responsible. The CDR3 has 15 residues. The germline CDR1 and CDR2 sequences are MDHEN and SYDVKM. The data originate from a study of cytomegalovirus exposure and HLA in healthy donors. Study as a whole: An earlier analysis identified 95 million to 120 million unique TCR beta sequences in 150 million to 200 million T cells. Genetic ancestry analysis placed around four fifths of the 300 to 500 donors that were genotyped in the Caucasian-associated cluster. Study-level findings and limits: With later analysis, a missense DCLRE1C variant became linked to TCR beta V- and J-gene trimming. 16,951 TCR beta sequences were associated with HLA alleles at 0.05 false discovery rate in a later analysis.

The PCR contained 60 Vbeta and 13 Jbeta primers. Repertoires were generated with immunoSEQ multiplex PCR, while TCRdb's copy carries only in-frame clones and drops some. The sample holds around 140,000 clones, around three quarters seen once. Sequences were obtained from PBMCs. The sequence was collected from a woman aged 55 to 70 in good health and CMV-seropositive. The chain has TRBV28 and TRBJ1-5, with TRBD1 matching over 12 bases. The CDR3 here is CASSWGTGGNQPQHF. DNA of the CDR3: TGTGCCAGCAGTTGGGGGACAGGGGGCAACCAGCCCCAGCATTTT.